Here is one T cell receptor beta chain with its context. Its matching antigen is unknown. These data belong to a study of cytomegalovirus exposure and HLA in healthy donors. Study results and limitations: With DRB1 most and HLA-C fewest, TCR association rates differed between HLA loci in a later analysis.

Primers: 60 Vbeta forward and 13 Jbeta reverse. Libraries were prepared by immunoSEQ multiplex PCR; TCRdb keeps only in-frame clonotypes and omits some of them. This table holds some 200,000 clones, 60% to 80% found once. Germline V CDR1 and CDR2: SGHAT, FQNNGV. J gave up 2 bases and V 3 bases, and 6 bases lay outside the gene matches. CDR3 length: 15 amino acids. The chain couples TRBV11-2 to TRBJ2-5; 7 bases agree with TRBD1. Sequencing input: PBMCs. This clonotype was sampled from a man younger than 30 in good health and CMV-seronegative. Here the CDR3 reads CASSFKTGLQETQYF. CDR3 bases: TGTGCCAGCAGCTTCAAGACAGGGCTGCAAGAGACCCAGTACTTC.